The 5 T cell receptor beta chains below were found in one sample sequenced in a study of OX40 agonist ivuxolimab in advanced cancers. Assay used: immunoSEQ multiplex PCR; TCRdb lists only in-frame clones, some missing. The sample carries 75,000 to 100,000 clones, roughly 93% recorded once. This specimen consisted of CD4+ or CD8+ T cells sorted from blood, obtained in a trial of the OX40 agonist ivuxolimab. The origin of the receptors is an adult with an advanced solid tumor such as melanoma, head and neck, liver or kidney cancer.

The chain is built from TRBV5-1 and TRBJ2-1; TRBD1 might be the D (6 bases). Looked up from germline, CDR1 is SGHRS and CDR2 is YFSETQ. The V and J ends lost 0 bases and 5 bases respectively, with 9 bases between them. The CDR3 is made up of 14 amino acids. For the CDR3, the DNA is TGCGCCAGCAGCTTGGGACAGGAGAACAATGAGCAGTTCTTC. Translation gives CASSLGQENNEQFF.

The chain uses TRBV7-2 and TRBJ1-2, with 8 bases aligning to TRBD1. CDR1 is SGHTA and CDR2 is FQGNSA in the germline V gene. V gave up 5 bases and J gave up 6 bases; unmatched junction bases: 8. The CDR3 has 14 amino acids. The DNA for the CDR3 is TGTGCCAGCAGCCCACAGGGGGGGACTAATGGCTACACCTTC. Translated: CASSPQGGTNGYTF.

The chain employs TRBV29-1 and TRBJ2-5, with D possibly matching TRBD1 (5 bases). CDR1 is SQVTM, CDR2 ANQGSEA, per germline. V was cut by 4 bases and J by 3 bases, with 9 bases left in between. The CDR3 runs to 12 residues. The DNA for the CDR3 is TGCAGCGTTGTGGGGCGAGAAGAGACCCAGTACTTC. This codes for CSVVGREETQYF.

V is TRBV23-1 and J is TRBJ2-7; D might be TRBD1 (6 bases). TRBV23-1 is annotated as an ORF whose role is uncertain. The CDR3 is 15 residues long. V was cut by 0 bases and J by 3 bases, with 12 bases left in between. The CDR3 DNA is TGCGCCAGCAGTCAATCGTTACAGGGTGGCTACGAGCAGTACTTC. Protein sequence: CASSQSLQGGYEQYF.

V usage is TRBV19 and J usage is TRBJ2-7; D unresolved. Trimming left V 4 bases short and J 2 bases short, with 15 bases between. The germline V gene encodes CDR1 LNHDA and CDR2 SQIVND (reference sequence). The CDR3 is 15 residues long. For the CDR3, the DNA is TGTGCCAGTAGTACTGACTCTTTAAGAGCCTACGAGCAGTACTTC. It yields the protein CASSTDSLRAYEQYF.